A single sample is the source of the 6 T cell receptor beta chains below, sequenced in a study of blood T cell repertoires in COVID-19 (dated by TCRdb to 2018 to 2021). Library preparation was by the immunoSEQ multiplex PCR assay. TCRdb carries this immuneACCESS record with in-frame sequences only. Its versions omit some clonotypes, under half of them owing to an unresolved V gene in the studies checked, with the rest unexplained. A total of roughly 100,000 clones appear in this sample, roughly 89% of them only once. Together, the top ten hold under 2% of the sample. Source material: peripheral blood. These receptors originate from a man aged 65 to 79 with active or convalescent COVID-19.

CDR3 in amino acids: CASRIGQSYNEQFF. CDR3 coding DNA: TGCGCCAGCAGAATAGGACAGTCCTACAATGAGCAGTTCTTC. The chain is built from TRBV5-1 and TRBJ2-1; maybe TRBD1 (6 bases). The V and J ends lost 5 bases and 1 base respectively, with 10 bases between them. The CDR3 sequence is 14 residues long. Germline assignment: CDR1 SGHRS and CDR2 YFSETQ.

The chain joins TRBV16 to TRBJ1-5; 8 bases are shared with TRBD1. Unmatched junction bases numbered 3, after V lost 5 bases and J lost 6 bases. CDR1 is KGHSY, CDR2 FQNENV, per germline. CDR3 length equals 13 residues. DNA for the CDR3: TGTGCCAGCAGCTGGACAGGGACTCAGCCCCAGCATTTT. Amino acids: CASSWTGTQPQHF. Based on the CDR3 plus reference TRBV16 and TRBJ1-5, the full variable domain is GEEVAQTPKHLVRGEGQKAKLYCAPIKGHSYVFWYQQVLKNEFKFLISFQNENVFDETGMPKERFSAKCLPNSPCSLEIQATKLEDSAVYFCASSWTGTQPQHFGDGTRLSIL.

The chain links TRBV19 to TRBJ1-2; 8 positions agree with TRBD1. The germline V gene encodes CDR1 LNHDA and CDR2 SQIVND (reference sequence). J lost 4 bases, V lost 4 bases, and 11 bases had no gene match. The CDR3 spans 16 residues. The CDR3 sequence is CASSKESRGLIYGYTF. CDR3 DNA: TGTGCCAGTAGTAAAGAAAGCAGGGGGCTGATCTATGGCTACACCTTC.

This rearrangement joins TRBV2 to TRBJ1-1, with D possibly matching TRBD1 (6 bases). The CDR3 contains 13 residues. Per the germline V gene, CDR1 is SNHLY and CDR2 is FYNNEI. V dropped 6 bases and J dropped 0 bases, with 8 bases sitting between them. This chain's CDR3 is CASRTGLNTEAFF. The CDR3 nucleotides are TGTGCCAGCAGAACAGGGCTGAACACTGAAGCTTTCTTT. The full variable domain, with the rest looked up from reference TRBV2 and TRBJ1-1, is EPEVTQTPSHQVTQMGQEVILRCVPISNHLYFYWYRQILGQKVEFLVSFYNNEISEKSEIFDDQFSVERPDGSNFTLKIRSTKLEDSAMYFCASRTGLNTEAFFGQGTRLTVV.

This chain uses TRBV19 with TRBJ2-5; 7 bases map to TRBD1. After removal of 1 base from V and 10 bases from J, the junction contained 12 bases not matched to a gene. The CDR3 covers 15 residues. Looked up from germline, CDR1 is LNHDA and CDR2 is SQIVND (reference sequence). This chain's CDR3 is CASSIVGEGGSVQYF. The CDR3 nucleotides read TGTGCCAGTAGTATAGTAGGCGAAGGGGGCTCGGTCCAGTACTTC. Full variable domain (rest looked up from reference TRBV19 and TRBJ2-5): DGGITQSPKYLFRKEGQNVTLSCEQNLNHDAMYWYRQDPGQGLRLIYYSQIVNDFQKGDIAEGYSVSREKKESFPLTVTSAQKNPTAFYLCASSIVGEGGSVQYFGPGTRLLVL.

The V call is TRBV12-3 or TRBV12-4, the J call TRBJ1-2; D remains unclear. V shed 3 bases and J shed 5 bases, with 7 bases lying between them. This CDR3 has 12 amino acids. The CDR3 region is CASSFFIYGYTF. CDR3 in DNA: TGTGCCAGCAGTTTTTTTATTTATGGCTACACCTTC.